The 10 T cell receptor beta chains below all came from one sample that was sequenced in a study of T cell responses to AZD1222 COVID-19 vaccine. Generated by immunoSEQ multiplex PCR, the TCRdb table keeps only in-frame clones and is missing some. The sample shows roughly 120,000 clones, approximately 88% of them seen only once. This material consisted of peripheral blood, taken on day 0 of AZD1222 vaccination. The receptor set was obtained from an adult in good health.

V usage is TRBV7-2 and J usage is TRBJ1-1; D not certain. CDR1 SGHTA and CDR2 FQGNSA come from the germline V gene. There are 13 residues in the CDR3. V was clipped by 4 bases and J by 1 base, with 7 bases between them. The chain's CDR3 is CASSWTENTEAFF. The CDR3 DNA sequence: TGTGCCAGCAGCTGGACGGAGAACACTGAAGCTTTCTTT. Together with reference TRBV7-2 and TRBJ1-1, the CDR3 gives the full variable domain: GAGVSQSPSNKVTEKGKDVELRCDPISGHTALYWYRQSLGQGLEFLIYFQGNSAPDKSGLPSDRFSAERTGGSVSTLTIQRTQQEDSAVYLCASSWTENTEAFFGQGTRLTVV.

V gene TRBV5-1 combines with J gene TRBJ1-6; possible D gene TRBD1, 5 bases. The CDR3 sequence is 15 residues long. The V gene lost 0 bases and the J gene lost 8 bases, with 12 bases spanning the gap. Germline V CDR1 and CDR2: SGHRS, YFSETQ. In nucleotides, the CDR3 is TGCGCCAGCAGCTTGGGACAGTTAAGGGATTCACCCCTCCACTTT. Translating it yields CASSLGQLRDSPLHF.

The chain joins TRBV2 to TRBJ2-7; the D gene is possibly TRBD1 (7 bases). The CDR3 has 16 residues. The V and J ends lost 6 bases and 0 bases respectively, with 18 bases between them. Germline V lookup: CDR1 SNHLY, CDR2 FYNNEI. The CDR3 protein is CASRAEAGGYSYEQYF. The DNA for the CDR3 is TGTGCCAGCAGAGCAGAGGCAGGGGGGTACTCCTACGAGCAGTACTTC.

The chain links TRBV6-5 to TRBJ1-5; 7 bases line up with TRBD1. CDR3 length equals 15 residues. CDR1 and CDR2 (germline): MNHEY, SVGAGI. V shed 6 bases, J shed 0 bases, and the junction held 5 bases outside the gene matches. The CDR3 spells CASSTGVNSNQPQHF. In nucleotides, the CDR3 is TGTGCCAGCAGCACAGGGGTGAATAGCAATCAGCCCCAGCATTTT.

This sequence joins TRBV5-1 and TRBJ1-2; D not certain. In germline, CDR1 is SGHRS, CDR2 YFSETQ. This CDR3 region has 13 residues. With 1 base removed from V and 7 bases from J, the gap between germline ends came to 11 bases. This CDR3 is CASSLYGEGGYTF. CDR3 nucleotide sequence: TGCGCCAGCAGCTTGTACGGAGAAGGTGGCTACACCTTC.

V and J are TRBV6-5 and TRBJ1-5; D unresolved. Germline loops: CDR1 MNHEY, CDR2 SVGAGI. V lost 5 bases, J lost 1 base, and 9 bases lay in between. This CDR3 comprises 14 residues. CDR3 bases: TGTGCCAGCAGTAACATCAAGAGCAATCAGCCCCAGCATTTT. Its protein is CASSNIKSNQPQHF.

Points on this clone: At one of its ends the junction is not consistent with the germline gene, which may arise from a read error. The chain carries TRBV3-1 (or the pseudogene TRBV3-2) and TRBJ1-5; the D gene is possibly TRBD1 (5 bases). CDR1 is LGHDT, CDR2 YNNKEL, per germline (reference sequence). The CDR3 covers 16 residues. The CDR3 DNA sequence: TGTGCCAACAGCCTAACAGGCAGCACCAGCAATCAGCCCCAGCATTTT. Amino acids: CANSLTGSTSNQPQHF.

This chain joins TRBV6-2 or TRBV6-3 and TRBJ2-7, with 7 bases lining up with TRBD1. Germline assignment: CDR1 MNHEY and CDR2 SVGEGT. This CDR3 is 15 amino acids long. V gave up 5 bases and J gave up 2 bases; unmatched junction bases: 9. The CDR3 DNA sequence: TGTGCCAGCAGTCTAACCGGGACAGAGACCTACGAGCAGTACTTC. Amino acids: CASSLTGTETYEQYF.

The chain combines TRBV7-2 with TRBJ2-3; 9 bases map to TRBD2. The trim removed 3 bases at V and 4 bases at J, leaving 8 bases unmatched. The CDR3 is 16 amino acids. Germline CDR1 reads SGHTA; CDR2 reads FQGNSA. The CDR3 DNA reads as TGTGCCAGCAGCTTTGCGGCTAGCGGGGACCCAGATACGCAGTATTTT. Translated: CASSFAASGDPDTQYF.

The chain has TRBV28 and TRBJ2-6; D could derive from TRBD1 or TRBD2 (5 bases each). The V gene's germline CDR1 is MDHEN and CDR2 SYDVKM. The CDR3 length is 16 residues. V was clipped by 4 bases and J by 0 bases, with 10 bases between them. CDR3 DNA: TGTGCCAGCAGTTCTGCAGGGACCTCTGGGGCCAACGTCCTGACTTTC. Translated: CASSSAGTSGANVLTF.